These T cell receptor beta chains were read from a single sample in a study of blood T cell repertoires in COVID-19. Produced via immunoSEQ multiplex PCR; TCRdb's table is partial and in-frame only. Of approximately 24,000 clones in the sample, roughly 90% were seen once. Material for sequencing was peripheral blood. These receptors came from a woman aged 70-85 years with active COVID-19. The CDR3 runs from the conserved cysteine through the conserved F or W. The D gene is left open where the match is weak. Rows may omit the clone size; those that give it use once, few, many or a size class.

V gene: TRBV7-2
D gene: -
clone size: -
J gene: TRBJ1-3
CDR3 protein: CASSSPYRRSGNTIYF
CDR3 DNA: TGTGCCAGCAGCTCACCCTACAGGAGATCTGGAAACACCATATATTTT

V gene: TRBV6-6
D gene: TRBD1
clone size: -
J gene: TRBJ1-1
CDR3 protein: CASSYTGDKAFF
CDR3 DNA: TGTGCCAGCAGTTATACAGGGGATAAAGCTTTCTTT

V gene: TRBV6-5
D gene: TRBD1
clone size: -
J gene: TRBJ1-5
CDR3 protein: CASRGARQGGQPQHF
CDR3 DNA: TGTGCCAGCAGGGGGGCCCGACAGGGCGGTCAGCCCCAGCATTTT

V gene: TRBV12-3/TRBV12-4
D gene: -
clone size: -
J gene: TRBJ2-1
CDR3 protein: CASRPLSYNEQFF
CDR3 DNA: TGTGCCAGCAGGCCCCTTAGCTACAATGAGCAGTTCTTC

V gene: TRBV2
D gene: -
clone size: -
J gene: TRBJ2-1
CDR3 protein: CASGGYLYNEQFF
CDR3 DNA: TGTGCCAGCGGGGGGTACCTCTACAATGAGCAGTTCTTC

V gene: TRBV7-3
D gene: TRBD1
clone size: -
J gene: TRBJ2-1
CDR3 protein: CASSPTGTGAEQFF
CDR3 DNA: TGTGCCAGCAGCCCAACCGGGACAGGGGCTGAGCAGTTCTTC

V gene: TRBV19
D gene: TRBD1
clone size: -
J gene: TRBJ1-2
CDR3 protein: CASSTLGQTSYGYTF
CDR3 DNA: TGTGCCAGTAGTACGTTGGGACAGACTTCCTATGGCTACACCTTC

V gene: TRBV7-8
D gene: TRBD2
clone size: -
J gene: TRBJ2-5
CDR3 protein: CASSSPGLLNRETQYF
CDR3 DNA: TGTGCCAGCAGCTCACCGGGACTACTCAATCGGGAGACCCAGTACTTC

V gene: TRBV18
D gene: -
clone size: -
J gene: TRBJ2-2
CDR3 protein: CASSPLNSLNTGELFF
CDR3 DNA: TGTGCCAGCTCACCACTAAACAGCCTAAACACCGGGGAGCTGTTTTTT

V gene: TRBV2
D gene: -
clone size: -
J gene: TRBJ2-5
CDR3 protein: CARRTAPTETQYF
CDR3 DNA: TGTGCCAGGCGGACTGCGCCAACGGAGACCCAGTACTTC

V gene: TRBV21-1
D gene: -
clone size: -
J gene: TRBJ1-1
CDR3 protein: CASSQLRRTGTEAFF
CDR3 DNA: TGTGCCAGCAGCCAGCTAAGGCGGACGGGGACTGAAGCTTTCTTT

V gene: TRBV19
D gene: -
clone size: -
J gene: TRBJ1-1
CDR3 protein: CASSLTVNTEAFF
CDR3 DNA: TGTGCCAGTAGCCTGACAGTTAACACTGAAGCTTTCTTT

V gene: TRBV7-9
D gene: -
clone size: -
J gene: TRBJ1-5
CDR3 protein: CASSLEGLSRVQPQHF
CDR3 DNA: TGTGCCAGCAGCTTAGAGGGACTCTCCAGAGTCCAGCCCCAGCATTTT

V gene: TRBV9
D gene: -
clone size: -
J gene: TRBJ2-5
CDR3 protein: CASSAVLRGQETQYF
CDR3 DNA: TGTGCCAGCAGCGCAGTACTAAGGGGCCAAGAGACCCAGTACTTC

V gene: TRBV19
D gene: TRBD2
clone size: -
J gene: TRBJ2-5
CDR3 protein: CATRGTSVELETQYF
CDR3 DNA: TGTGCCACTAGGGGGACTAGCGTGGAACTCGAGACCCAGTACTTC

V gene: TRBV2
D gene: -
clone size: -
J gene: TRBJ2-5
CDR3 protein: CASTYGQETQYF
CDR3 DNA: TGTGCCAGCACATACGGCCAAGAGACCCAGTACTTC

V gene: TRBV18
D gene: TRBD1
clone size: -
J gene: TRBJ2-5
CDR3 protein: CASSPGQGTTETQYF
CDR3 DNA: TGTGCCAGCTCACCGGGACAGGGTACGACGGAGACCCAGTACTTC

V gene: TRBV11-2
D gene: TRBD1
clone size: -
J gene: TRBJ2-3
CDR3 protein: CASSPTGQARDTQYF
CDR3 DNA: TGTGCCAGCAGCCCGACGGGACAGGCCAGGGATACGCAGTATTTT

V gene: TRBV3-1/TRBV3-2
D gene: TRBD1
clone size: -
J gene: TRBJ1-1
CDR3 protein: CASSLPGQGATEAFF
CDR3 DNA: TGTGCCAGCAGCCTCCCGGGACAGGGGGCCACTGAAGCTTTCTTT

V gene: TRBV11-2
D gene: TRBD2
clone size: -
J gene: TRBJ2-5
CDR3 protein: CASSRFSTGLAGGRETQYF
CDR3 DNA: TGTGCCAGCAGCCGTTTTTCGACCGGACTAGCGGGGGGGCGGGAGACCCAGTACTTC

V gene: TRBV18
D gene: -
clone size: -
J gene: TRBJ1-5
CDR3 protein: CASSPSVGNQPQHF
CDR3 DNA: TGTGCCAGCTCACCCTCGGTTGGCAATCAGCCCCAGCATTTT

V gene: TRBV9
D gene: -
clone size: once
J gene: TRBJ2-5
CDR3 protein: CASSVGSRGNQETQYF
CDR3 DNA: TGTGCCAGCAGCGTAGGTTCCAGGGGAAACCAAGAGACCCAGTACTTC

V gene: TRBV6-1
D gene: -
clone size: -
J gene: TRBJ1-5
CDR3 protein: CASSEVSASSNQPQHF
CDR3 DNA: TGTGCCAGCAGTGAAGTTAGTGCCTCGAGCAATCAGCCCCAGCATTTT

V gene: TRBV7-2
D gene: TRBD1
clone size: -
J gene: TRBJ2-2
CDR3 protein: CASSRRGQGTGELFF
CDR3 DNA: TGTGCCAGCAGCCGCCGAGGACAGGGGACCGGGGAGCTGTTTTTT

V gene: TRBV19
D gene: TRBD2
clone size: -
J gene: TRBJ2-7
CDR3 protein: CASSYGTSGEQYF
CDR3 DNA: TGTGCCAGTAGTTACGGGACTAGCGGCGAGCAGTACTTC

V gene: TRBV3-1/TRBV3-2
D gene: TRBD1
clone size: once
J gene: TRBJ1-2
CDR3 protein: CASSQDRSYGYTF
CDR3 DNA: TGTGCCAGCAGCCAGGACAGGAGCTATGGCTACACCTTC

V gene: TRBV6-5
D gene: -
clone size: -
J gene: TRBJ1-5
CDR3 protein: CASSFQGSGQPQHF
CDR3 DNA: TGTGCCAGCAGTTTCCAGGGATCTGGACAGCCCCAGCATTTT

V gene: TRBV18
D gene: TRBD2
clone size: -
J gene: TRBJ2-2
CDR3 protein: CASSPPSSGGAHGELFF
CDR3 DNA: TGTGCCAGCTCACCACCGTCAAGCGGGGGGGCCCACGGGGAGCTGTTTTTT

V gene: TRBV7-8
D gene: -
clone size: -
J gene: TRBJ2-5
CDR3 protein: CASSQKDWSGETQYF
CDR3 DNA: TGTGCCAGCAGCCAAAAGGATTGGTCAGGGGAGACCCAGTACTTC

V gene: TRBV19
D gene: TRBD1
clone size: -
J gene: TRBJ1-2
CDR3 protein: CAARGQAVGGYTF
CDR3 DNA: TGTGCCGCACGAGGACAGGCTGTCGGCGGCTACACCTTC

V gene: TRBV6-2/TRBV6-3
D gene: TRBD1
clone size: -
J gene: TRBJ1-1
CDR3 protein: CASSSTGTGHTEAFF
CDR3 DNA: TGTGCCAGCAGTTCTACCGGGACAGGCCATACTGAAGCTTTCTTT

V gene: TRBV7-3
D gene: -
clone size: -
J gene: TRBJ2-3
CDR3 protein: CASSLMGGGTDTQYF
CDR3 DNA: TGTGCCAGCAGCTTAATGGGCGGGGGCACAGATACGCAGTATTTT

V gene: TRBV3-1/TRBV3-2
D gene: -
clone size: -
J gene: TRBJ2-5
CDR3 protein: CASSRQLPDMEETQYF
CDR3 DNA: TGTGCCAGCAGCCGGCAATTGCCCGATATGGAAGAGACCCAGTACTTC

V gene: TRBV5-6
D gene: TRBD2
clone size: -
J gene: TRBJ2-5
CDR3 protein: CASSLVQRGAPGQETQYF
CDR3 DNA: TGTGCCAGCAGCTTGGTACAGCGGGGGGCCCCCGGCCAAGAGACCCAGTACTTC

V gene: TRBV18
D gene: -
clone size: -
J gene: TRBJ1-4
CDR3 protein: CASSPRAGIGGNEKLFF
CDR3 DNA: TGTGCCAGCTCACCTAGGGCAGGGATCGGCGGTAATGAAAAACTGTTTTTT

V gene: TRBV28
D gene: TRBD1
clone size: -
J gene: TRBJ1-2
CDR3 protein: CASKPPENTGGYGYTF
CDR3 DNA: TGTGCCAGTAAACCCCCCGAGAATACAGGGGGCTATGGCTACACCTTC

V gene: TRBV3-1/TRBV3-2
D gene: TRBD2
clone size: -
J gene: TRBJ2-5
CDR3 protein: CASSQEPSGGVQETQYF
CDR3 DNA: TGTGCCAGCAGCCAAGAGCCTAGCGGGGGGGTTCAAGAGACCCAGTACTTC

V gene: TRBV5-4
D gene: TRBD1
clone size: -
J gene: TRBJ1-2
CDR3 protein: CASSFSRGLGGYTF
CDR3 DNA: TGTGCCAGCAGCTTCTCCAGGGGGCTAGGAGGCTACACCTTC

V gene: TRBV19
D gene: -
clone size: -
J gene: TRBJ2-2
CDR3 protein: CASSILGELSNTGELFF
CDR3 DNA: TGTGCCAGTAGTATACTCGGGGAACTGAGTAACACCGGGGAGCTGTTTTTT

V gene: TRBV7-9
D gene: -
clone size: once
J gene: TRBJ1-5
CDR3 protein: CASSTQTGNNQPQHF
CDR3 DNA: TGTGCCAGCAGCACCCAGACAGGCAACAATCAGCCCCAGCATTTT

V gene: TRBV7-3
D gene: TRBD2
clone size: once
J gene: TRBJ2-1
CDR3 protein: CASSRAAGVGYPGNEQFF
CDR3 DNA: TGTGCCAGCAGCAGAGCCGCGGGAGTAGGTTATCCGGGGAATGAGCAGTTCTTC

V gene: TRBV5-6
D gene: -
clone size: -
J gene: TRBJ1-5
CDR3 protein: CASSFGGARPQHF
CDR3 DNA: TGTGCCAGCAGCTTCGGAGGGGCAAGGCCCCAGCATTTT

V gene: TRBV11-1
D gene: -
clone size: once
J gene: TRBJ2-2
CDR3 protein: CASSAGTPNTGELFF
CDR3 DNA: TGTGCCAGCAGCGCCGGGACACCGAACACCGGGGAGCTGTTTTTT

V gene: TRBV4-3
D gene: TRBD2
clone size: -
J gene: TRBJ2-7
CDR3 protein: CASSQGSGGPSYEQYF
CDR3 DNA: TGCGCCAGCAGCCAAGGGAGCGGGGGGCCCTCCTACGAGCAGTACTTC

V gene: TRBV18
D gene: TRBD1
clone size: -
J gene: TRBJ2-7
CDR3 protein: CASSSQRLGQGNYEQYF
CDR3 DNA: TGTGCCAGCTCGTCTCAGCGGCTGGGACAGGGTAACTACGAGCAGTACTTC

V gene: TRBV9
D gene: -
clone size: -
J gene: TRBJ1-1
CDR3 protein: CASSVVSNTEAFF
CDR3 DNA: TGTGCCAGCAGCGTAGTTTCTAACACTGAAGCTTTCTTT

V gene: TRBV19
D gene: -
clone size: once
J gene: TRBJ2-3
CDR3 protein: CASSTQASTDTQYF
CDR3 DNA: TGTGCCAGTAGTACCCAAGCAAGCACAGATACGCAGTATTTT

V gene: TRBV7-2
D gene: TRBD1
clone size: -
J gene: TRBJ1-1
CDR3 protein: CASSLVRQGDTEAFF
CDR3 DNA: TGTGCCAGCAGCTTAGTACGGCAGGGGGACACTGAAGCTTTCTTT

V gene: TRBV2
D gene: -
clone size: -
J gene: TRBJ2-1
CDR3 protein: CASRQDTYNEQFF
CDR3 DNA: TGTGCCAGCCGGCAGGACACCTACAATGAGCAGTTCTTC

V gene: TRBV5-4
D gene: TRBD1
clone size: -
J gene: TRBJ2-6
CDR3 protein: CASSSSGGSGANVLTF
CDR3 DNA: TGTGCCAGCAGCTCCTCAGGGGGCTCTGGGGCCAACGTCCTGACTTTC

V gene: TRBV7-2
D gene: TRBD1
clone size: -
J gene: TRBJ2-3
CDR3 protein: CASSPDRGQTDTQYF
CDR3 DNA: TGTGCCAGCAGCCCAGACAGGGGGCAGACAGATACGCAGTATTTT

V gene: TRBV7-2
D gene: -
clone size: few
J gene: TRBJ2-5
CDR3 protein: CASSLSQAEQETQYF
CDR3 DNA: TGTGCCAGCAGCTTATCTCAAGCGGAGCAAGAGACCCAGTACTTC

V gene: TRBV6-5
D gene: TRBD1
clone size: -
J gene: TRBJ2-7
CDR3 protein: CASRTGGSYEQYF
CDR3 DNA: TGTGCCAGCAGGACAGGGGGCTCCTACGAGCAGTACTTC

V gene: TRBV20-1
D gene: TRBD1
clone size: -
J gene: TRBJ2-5
CDR3 protein: CSAYRGETQYF
CDR3 DNA: TGCAGTGCTTACAGGGGGGAGACCCAGTACTTC

V gene: TRBV9
D gene: TRBD1
clone size: -
J gene: TRBJ2-1
CDR3 protein: CASSVAGTGTNEQFF
CDR3 DNA: TGTGCCAGCAGCGTAGCAGGGACAGGGACCAATGAGCAGTTCTTC

V gene: TRBV30
D gene: TRBD2
clone size: -
J gene: TRBJ2-3
CDR3 protein: CAWSAGGGDTQYF
CDR3 DNA: TGTGCCTGGTCAGCGGGGGGGGGAGATACGCAGTATTTT

V gene: TRBV4-1
D gene: TRBD2
clone size: -
J gene: TRBJ2-7
CDR3 protein: CASSQEVGTSGYEQYF
CDR3 DNA: TGCGCCAGCAGCCAAGAGGTCGGGACTAGCGGGTACGAGCAGTACTTC

V gene: TRBV18
D gene: -
clone size: -
J gene: TRBJ1-6
CDR3 protein: CASSLAVRGNSPLHF
CDR3 DNA: TGTGCCAGCTCACTGGCAGTCCGTGGTAATTCACCCCTCCACTTT

V gene: TRBV6-5
D gene: -
clone size: -
J gene: TRBJ1-3
CDR3 protein: CASSRQLSGNTIYF
CDR3 DNA: TGTGCCAGCAGTAGACAGCTCTCTGGAAACACCATATATTTT

V gene: TRBV4-3
D gene: -
clone size: -
J gene: TRBJ1-4
CDR3 protein: CASSQAFGGREKLFF
CDR3 DNA: TGCGCCAGCAGCCAGGCCTTCGGGGGACGGGAAAAACTGTTTTTT